These 26 T cell receptor beta chains were sequenced from one sample in a study of T cells in Graves' hyperthyroidism and ophthalmopathy. Authors of the study amplified TCR beta CDR3 regions from RNA transcripts. The primer set for the first-round RT-PCR of the TCR CDR3 was HTBI. TCRdb used MiXCR to reprocess the multiplex PCR reads, holding one entry per CDR3 protein. The sample records around 250,000 distinct CDR3 sequences, 13% to 15% being singletons. The sequencing input was blood. The receptor set was obtained from a middle-aged woman with Graves' hyperthyroidism that later progressed to Graves' ophthalmopathy.

The V and J genes are TRBV2 and TRBJ2-7; no firm D call. CDR1 is SNHLY, CDR2 FYNNEI, per germline. The CDR3 consists of 14 residues. V was pared by 2 bases and J by 2 bases, with 10 bases between. The CDR3 loop is CASSELPIAYEQYF. The CDR3 DNA is TGTGCCAGCAGTGAATTGCCTATTGCCTACGAGCAGTACTTC.

There are many counts of this clonotype. CDR3 in amino acids: CASNPGQGRANTEAFF. As DNA, the CDR3 is TGCGCCAGCAACCCCGGACAGGGCAGGGCGAACACTGAAGCTTTCTTT. The genes are TRBV5-1 and TRBJ1-1, with 8 bases lining up with TRBD1. The CDR3 covers 16 residues. Trimming cost V 6 bases and J 1 base; bases outside gene matches: 11. Germline loops: CDR1 SGHRS, CDR2 YFSETQ.

About this clonotype itself: It may be a read error: a sequence one base away is much more abundant. No DNA is shown, since the ends of the CDR3 on it are uncertain; the CDR3 is the one TCRdb lists. The rearrangement joins TRBV7-2 to TRBJ2-1; no DNA check was done on the table's D call, TRBD1. CDR1 and CDR2 from the germline V gene are SGHTA and FQGNSA. The CDR3 length is 15 residues, termini included. The CDR3 sequence: CASSLQPHFGNEQFF.

This clonotype was seen repeatedly, ten times or more. The V call is TRBV11-2, the J call TRBJ1-3; no definite D call. V lost 4 bases, J lost 7 bases, and 5 bases lay in between. The CDR3 extends over 11 amino acids. The germline CDR1 and CDR2 sequences are SGHAT and FQNNGV. Here the CDR3 DNA reads TGTGCCAGCAGCTCCTGGAACACCATATATTTT. This encodes CASSSWNTIYF.

This clonotype was counted many times. This chain links TRBV7-3 with TRBJ1-1, with 10 bases identical to TRBD1. The CDR3 loop spans 18 amino acids. The trim removed 1 base at V and 5 bases at J, leaving 13 bases unmatched. Looked up from germline, CDR1 is SGHTA and CDR2 is FQGTGA. In DNA, the CDR3 is TGTGCCAGCAGCTTAATGGGTCTTGGGACAGGGGTTCGGACTGAAGCTTTCTTT. Protein product: CASSLMGLGTGVRTEAFF. The full variable domain, rest sourced from reference TRBV7-3 and TRBJ1-1, is GAGVSQTPSNKVTEKGKYVELRCDPISGHTALYWYRQSLGQGPEFLIYFQGTGAADDSGLPNDRFFAVRPEGSVSTLKIQRTERGDSAVYLCASSLMGLGTGVRTEAFFGQGTRLTVV.

This clonotype was seen many times. This chain uses TRBV3-1 with TRBJ2-7; the D gene is possibly TRBD1 (5 bases). This CDR3 is 14 amino acids long. V lost 0 bases, J lost 1 base, and 7 bases lay in between. Per germline, CDR1 LGHDT and CDR2 YNNKEL (reference sequence). CDR3 sequence (DNA): TGTGCCAGCAGCCAAGATGGGGCATCCTACGAGCAGTACTTC. Amino acid sequence: CASSQDGASYEQYF.

This clonotype came up many times. The genes are TRBV4-1 and TRBJ1-1; 8 positions match TRBD1. Germline lookup yields CDR1 MGHRA and CDR2 YSYEKL. V shed 1 base and J 11 bases; nucleotides not matched to a gene: 9. This CDR3 is built from 14 residues. CDR3 residues: CASSQVGTGGRAFF. The CDR3 coding sequence is TGCGCCAGCAGCCAAGTTGGGACAGGAGGAAGGGCTTTCTTT.

Many counts were recorded for this clonotype. The chain is built from TRBV19 and TRBJ2-3; 7 bases align to TRBD2. Germline V gene sequence: CDR1 LNHDA, CDR2 SQIVND (reference sequence). V lost 5 bases and J lost 1; bases outside the gene matches: 6. This CDR3 comprises 15 residues. The CDR3 here is CASSGPLARTDTQYF. CDR3 sequence (DNA): TGTGCCAGTAGTGGTCCACTAGCGCGCACAGATACGCAGTATTTT.

V gene TRBV20-1 combines with J gene TRBJ2-7, with D tentatively TRBD1 or TRBD2 (5 bases each). The V and J ends lost 5 bases and 5 bases respectively, with 22 bases between them. The length of the CDR3 is 15 residues. Germline V lookup: CDR1 DFQATT, CDR2 SNEGSKA (reference sequence). The CDR3 protein is CSARPEKFRGDEQYF. As DNA, the CDR3 is TGCAGTGCTCGACCCGAAAAATTTAGGGGAGACGAGCAGTACTTC.

This clonotype was picked up a small number of times. This chain uses TRBV27 with TRBJ1-4; D might be TRBD1 (5 bases). Looked up from germline, CDR1 is MNHEY and CDR2 is SMNVEV (reference sequence). Trimming took off 4 bases at V and 5 bases at J, with 11 bases between the two ends. The CDR3 extends over 14 amino acids. In DNA, the CDR3 is TGTGCCAGCAGTTCGGCAGGGATAAATGAAAAACTGTTTTTT. It translates to CASSSAGINEKLFF.

The table lists this clonotype with many counts. The genes are TRBV2 and TRBJ2-7; the D is unclear. This CDR3 is 14 amino acids long. Trimming stripped 5 bases from V and 3 bases from J, with 14 bases between. Germline values: CDR1 SNHLY, CDR2 FYNNEI. DNA for the CDR3: TGTGCCAGCAGTAAAGGAAGTTCTAGCTACGAGCAGTACTTC. Residues: CASSKGSSSYEQYF. Together with reference TRBV2 and TRBJ2-7, the CDR3 gives the full variable domain: EPEVTQTPSHQVTQMGQEVILRCVPISNHLYFYWYRQILGQKVEFLVSFYNNEISEKSEIFDDQFSVERPDGSNFTLKIRSTKLEDSAMYFCASSKGSSSYEQYFGPGTRLTVT.

This clonotype has ten or more counts. This rearrangement joins TRBV28 to TRBJ2-7; possible D gene TRBD2, 6 bases. In germline, CDR1 is MDHEN, CDR2 SYDVKM. The CDR3 loop spans 15 amino acids. V was cut by 3 bases and J by 2 bases, with 14 bases left in between. The DNA for the CDR3 is TGTGCCAGCAGTTTTCGGGCCACGGGGGCCTACGAGCAGTACTTC. Its translation: CASSFRATGAYEQYF.

The table lists this clonotype with many counts. The V gene is TRBV6-1, the J gene TRBJ2-2, with D perhaps TRBD1 (5 bases). Germline assignment: CDR1 MNHNS and CDR2 SASEGT. Deletions cut 4 bases from V and 3 bases from J, with 9 bases between. CDR3 size: 14 residues. The CDR3 is CASSGQLDTGELFF. The CDR3, as DNA: TGTGCCAGCAGTGGACAGCTGGACACCGGGGAGCTGTTTTTT.

This clonotype was observed a handful of times. The chain couples TRBV5-8 to TRBJ1-5; no firm D call. The V end was cut by 1 base, the J end by 5 bases, with 7 bases between. The CDR3 is 13 amino acids. CDR1 and CDR2 (germline): SGHTS, YDEGEE. The CDR3 coding sequence is TGTGCCAGCAGCTTGTCCTGGGATCAGCCCCAGCATTTT. This encodes CASSLSWDQPQHF.

This clonotype was recorded a few times. The CDR3 loop reads CASSLHPPTDGYGYTF. Written as DNA, the CDR3 is TGTGCCAGCAGTCTCCACCCGCCAACGGACGGCTATGGCTACACCTTC. The rearrangement links TRBV28 to TRBJ1-2, with D unclear. V gave up 5 bases and J gave up 4 bases, with 20 bases separating them. CDR3 size: 16 residues. CDR1 and CDR2 from the germline V gene are MDHEN and SYDVKM.

This clonotype came up many times. V usage is TRBV30 and J usage is TRBJ2-3; tentatively, D is TRBD1 or TRBD2 (5 bases each). CDR1 GTSNPN and CDR2 SVGIG come from the germline V gene (reference sequence). The V end was cut by 7 bases, the J end by 8 bases, with 13 bases between. The CDR3 extends over 11 amino acids. CDR3 nucleotide sequence: TGTGCCTCTAGTCCGGGGCGTACGCAGTATTTT. Protein product: CASSPGRTQYF.

This clonotype was observed many times. The chain carries TRBV20-1 and TRBJ2-3, with 14 bases that match TRBD2. The trim removed 6 bases at V and 4 bases at J, leaving 12 bases unmatched. Germline CDR1 DFQATT, CDR2 SNEGSKA (reference sequence). The CDR3 is 17 amino acids. CDR3 sequence reads: CSARYPVTSGRADTQYF. CDR3 bases: TGCAGTGCCCGCTATCCCGTGACTAGCGGGAGGGCAGATACGCAGTATTTT.

This clonotype was seen ten or more times. The chain recombines TRBV6-5 with TRBJ2-7, with D maybe TRBD1 (6 bases). Between the trimmed V and J ends, which lost 2 bases and 4 bases, there was a span of 15 bases. Germline-derived CDR1 and CDR2 are MNHEY and SVGAGI. CDR3 length: 15 residues. The CDR3 DNA follows: TGTGCCAGCAGTTACAGAGAACAGGGTGGATACGAGCAGTACTTC. Translating it yields CASSYREQGGYEQYF.

This clonotype has more than one count but fewer than ten. The genes are TRBV29-1 and TRBJ2-1, with D perhaps TRBD2 (6 bases). Per the germline V gene, CDR1 is SQVTM and CDR2 is ANQGSEA. CDR3 length: 13 amino acids. DNA for the CDR3: TGCGGAGGGCTTGCTAGTAGCACCCTTGAGCAGTTCTTC. Translating gives CGGLASSTLEQFF.

This clonotype was picked up many times. The chain combines TRBV11-3 with TRBJ2-3; D ambiguous. Germline loops: CDR1 SGHNT, CDR2 YENEEA. The CDR3 is 18 amino acids. V was pared by 0 bases and J by 0 bases, with 16 bases between. The CDR3 DNA follows: TGTGCCAGCAGCTTAGATCTTGGCCCGGAAGAGAGCACAGATACGCAGTATTTT. Residues: CASSLDLGPEESTDTQYF.

This clonotype has at least ten counts. The rearrangement joins TRBV20-1 to TRBJ2-7; D gene ambiguous. This CDR3 is built from 14 residues. The germline V gene encodes CDR1 DFQATT and CDR2 SNEGSKA (reference sequence). Trimming shortened V by 0 bases and J by 3 bases, and 12 bases separated the two germline ends. CDR3 protein: CSARDPANIYEQYF. CDR3 in DNA: TGCAGTGCTAGAGATCCAGCGAATATCTACGAGCAGTACTTC.

This clonotype appeared a few times. This chain uses TRBV5-6 with TRBJ2-1, with 10 positions matching TRBD2. Germline CDR1 SGHDT, CDR2 YYEEEE. After removal of 9 bases from V and 4 bases from J, the junction contained 7 bases not matched to a gene. The CDR3 runs 14 residues. DNA for the CDR3: TGTGCCAACATAGCGGGAGGACCTTACAATGAGCAGTTCTTC. This translates into CANIAGGPYNEQFF.

This clonotype has at least ten counts. The chain combines TRBV27 with TRBJ2-1; 9 bases match TRBD2. CDR1 is MNHEY and CDR2 is SMNVEV in the germline V gene (reference sequence). This CDR3 is built from 17 residues. The trim removed 6 bases at V and 10 bases at J, leaving 19 bases unmatched. CDR3: CASSPPGGGTSRWEQFF. The CDR3 DNA sequence: TGTGCCAGCAGCCCGCCGGGGGGGGGGACTAGCCGGTGGGAGCAGTTCTTC.

This clonotype was recorded at least ten times. The chain links TRBV20-1 to TRBJ2-7; maybe TRBD2 (5 bases). V lost 5 bases and J lost 2, with 25 bases in between. CDR1 is DFQATT, CDR2 SNEGSKA, per germline (reference sequence). The CDR3 covers 17 residues. CDR3 protein: CSAPESWRPSGTYEQYF. The CDR3 nucleotides read TGCAGTGCTCCAGAAAGCTGGCGGCCTTCGGGAACCTACGAGCAGTACTTC.

At least ten counts were recorded for this clonotype. The rearrangement uses TRBV28 and TRBJ1-2; D not resolved. Per germline, CDR1 MDHEN and CDR2 SYDVKM. V gave up 6 bases and J gave up 5 bases, with 10 bases separating them. The CDR3 has 12 residues. CDR3 nucleotides: TGTGCCAGCAGGCTCAGTCGGTATGGCTACACCTTC. Translation: CASRLSRYGYTF.

This chain uses TRBV6-2 or TRBV6-3 with TRBJ2-2, with 8 bases that match TRBD1. The CDR3 consists of 15 residues. The V and J ends lost 6 bases and 1 base, in that order; junction bases with no gene match: 4. Germline V gives CDR1 MNHEY, CDR2 SVGEGT. Here the CDR3 reads CASSLQGGNTGELFF. The CDR3, as DNA: TGTGCCAGCAGCCTACAGGGGGGGAACACCGGGGAGCTGTTTTTT.